This is a list of T cell receptor beta chains from one sample in a study of blood T cell repertoires in COVID-19. Method: immunoSEQ multiplex PCR; TCRdb's copy keeps in-frame clones and lacks some. The table records roughly 84,000 clones, less than 80% of them present only once. The specimen sequenced was peripheral blood. These receptors came from a woman between 45 and 60 years old with acute or convalescent COVID-19. The CDR3 runs from the conserved cysteine through the conserved F or W. D genes are given only for firm matches. Part of the rows lack a size; the others show once, few, many or a class for expanded clones.

size | J | D | V | CDR3 | DNA
. | TRBJ1-2 | TRBD1 | TRBV20-1 | CSASIKQGGYGYTF | TGCAGTGCGAGTATTAAACAGGGGGGCTATGGCTACACCTTC
. | TRBJ1-5 | . | TRBV24-1 | CATSDTRWNQPQHF | TGTGCCACCAGTGATACGCGATGGAATCAGCCCCAGCATTTT
. | TRBJ1-3 | . | TRBV18 | CASSPEAPGNTIYF | TGTGCCAGCTCACCCGAGGCCCCTGGAAACACCATATATTTT
once | TRBJ2-1 | . | TRBV2 | CASSENDGGNEQFF | TGTGCCAGCAGTGAAAATGACGGGGGAAATGAGCAGTTCTTC
. | TRBJ1-6 | . | TRBV11-2 | CASSLDRFGSPLHF | TGTGCCAGCAGCTTAGACAGGTTCGGTTCACCCCTCCACTTT
. | TRBJ1-2 | . | TRBV6-2/TRBV6-3 | CASSYHTLLHYGYTF | TGTGCCAGCAGTTACCACACCCTTCTTCACTATGGCTACACCTTC
. | TRBJ2-7 | . | TRBV10-3 | CATDWGYGDEQYF | TGTGCCACAGACTGGGGATACGGGGACGAGCAGTACTTC
once | TRBJ1-1 | TRBD1 | TRBV7-6 | CASSTYGTGDLRDTEAFF | TGTGCCAGCAGCACTTACGGGACAGGTGATTTAAGGGACACTGAAGCTTTCTTT
. | TRBJ2-3 | TRBD2 | TRBV5-1 | CASSLGLAGLTDTQYF | TGCGCCAGCAGCTTGGGACTAGCGGGCCTCACAGATACGCAGTATTTT
. | TRBJ2-7 | . | TRBV3-1/TRBV3-2 | CASSQDLGGLEQYF | TGTGCCAGCAGCCAAGATCTAGGGGGACTAGAGCAGTACTTC
few | TRBJ1-1 | . | TRBV6-6 | CASSKRTANTEAFF | TGTGCCAGCAGTAAAAGGACAGCGAACACTGAAGCTTTCTTT
. | TRBJ2-5 | . | TRBV5-8 | CASSLPGLQETQYF | TGTGCCAGCAGCCTGCCGGGACTTCAAGAGACCCAGTACTTC
. | TRBJ2-2 | . | TRBV18 | CASSPGGDGGELFF | TGTGCCAGCTCACCAGGAGGAGATGGCGGGGAGCTGTTTTTT
. | TRBJ2-1 | TRBD2 | TRBV7-9 | CASSLSGGQDEQFF | TGTGCCAGCAGCTTGTCGGGGGGGCAGGATGAGCAGTTCTTC
. | TRBJ2-3 | TRBD2 | TRBV5-1 | CASSLEIAGGTDTQYF | TGCGCCAGCAGCTTGGAAATAGCGGGGGGCACAGATACGCAGTATTTT
. | TRBJ2-3 | TRBD2 | TRBV3-1/TRBV3-2 | CASSQKGLAGGNSTDTQYF | TGTGCCAGCAGCCAGAAAGGACTAGCGGGGGGGAATAGCACAGATACGCAGTATTTT
. | TRBJ1-2 | . | TRBV28 | CASSLAGTGNYGYTF | TGTGCCAGCAGTTTAGCGGGGACGGGTAACTATGGCTACACCTTC
. | TRBJ2-5 | TRBD2 | TRBV27 | CASSLHGLAGAQQETQYF | TGTGCCAGCAGTTTACATGGACTAGCGGGGGCCCAACAAGAGACCCAGTACTTC
. | TRBJ2-7 | . | TRBV6-5 | CASSYVQDSYEQYF | TGTGCCAGCAGTTACGTGCAGGACTCCTACGAGCAGTACTTC
. | TRBJ1-3 | . | TRBV10-3 | CAISGKTGSGNTIYF | TGTGCCATCAGTGGGAAGACAGGCTCTGGAAACACCATATATTTT
. | TRBJ1-5 | . | TRBV4-1 | CASSQDLLGTSSNQPQHF | TGCGCCAGCAGCCAGGATCTTTTAGGGACATCTAGCAATCAGCCCCAGCATTTT
. | TRBJ2-5 | TRBD2 | TRBV15 | CATSLAGGQETQYF | TGTGCCACCAGCCTAGCGGGGGGTCAAGAGACCCAGTACTTC
. | TRBJ1-1 | TRBD1 | TRBV29-1 | CSAKTGATEAFF | TGCAGCGCCAAAACAGGGGCCACTGAAGCTTTCTTT
. | TRBJ2-7 | . | TRBV4-3 | CASSQVTGGEQYF | TGCGCCAGCAGCCAAGTTACGGGTGGGGAGCAGTACTTC
. | TRBJ1-1 | . | TRBV7-3 | CASSLSIDTEAFF | TGTGCCAGCAGCTTATCAATTGACACTGAAGCTTTCTTT
. | TRBJ2-7 | TRBD1 | TRBV7-9 | CATLGQGAREQYF | TGTGCCACCCTCGGACAGGGGGCACGCGAGCAGTACTTC